The rows below give T cell receptor beta chains drawn from one sample of a study of T cell responses to AZD1222 COVID-19 vaccine. Assay: immunoSEQ multiplex PCR; the TCRdb copy retains only in-frame clones and omits some. Of more than 100,000 clones listed, about 85% are singletons. This sample comprised peripheral blood, obtained on day 0 of AZD1222 vaccination. The receptors stem from an adult in good health. Each CDR3 is given without its conserved first and last residue. Some rows mark clone size as missing; the rest say once, few, many or name a class of expanded clone.

V gene: TRBV4-3
clone size: NA
CDR3 protein: ASSQDYRGANTGELF

V gene: TRBV18
clone size: NA
CDR3 protein: ASSPGAESGAF

V gene: TRBV2
clone size: once
CDR3 protein: ASSGERPHQPQH

V gene: TRBV6-5
clone size: once
CDR3 protein: ASSPGGGDEQF

V gene: TRBV28
clone size: NA
CDR3 protein: ASSRLAGGRNEGF

V gene: TRBV28
clone size: few
CDR3 protein: ASRWTGEVEQY

V gene: TRBV7-9
clone size: NA
CDR3 protein: ASSLVVSSWDPGNTIY

V gene: TRBV1
clone size: NA
CDR3 protein: TSNETGNYEQY

V gene: TRBV6-4
clone size: medium-sized
CDR3 protein: ASSVSGGATDTQY

V gene: TRBV18
clone size: NA
CDR3 protein: ASSPPGGGETQY

V gene: TRBV12-3/TRBV12-4
clone size: NA
CDR3 protein: ASSPYPPEQF

V gene: TRBV5-4
clone size: few
CDR3 protein: ASSLGQGIRVRAYEQY

V gene: TRBV4-1
clone size: once
CDR3 protein: ASSPQGYQPQH

V gene: TRBV28
clone size: NA
CDR3 protein: ASSLLSGTRTEAF

V gene: TRBV7-9
clone size: NA
CDR3 protein: ASSPARGGTGAHGYT

V gene: TRBV7-8
clone size: NA
CDR3 protein: ASSSGRPNSNQPQH

V gene: TRBV11-3
clone size: NA
CDR3 protein: ASSSTRTAPEAF

V gene: TRBV28
clone size: NA
CDR3 protein: ASSLYTTRGETQY

V gene: TRBV6-4
clone size: NA
CDR3 protein: ASSDRLPGDGDEQF

V gene: TRBV15
clone size: NA
CDR3 protein: ATSRRSGTGYSPLH

V gene: TRBV28
clone size: NA
CDR3 protein: ASSSGGANTEAF

V gene: TRBV28
clone size: NA
CDR3 protein: ASGSLYEQY

V gene: TRBV7-8
clone size: NA
CDR3 protein: ASSPRLGRTDTQY

V gene: TRBV9
clone size: NA
CDR3 protein: ASSVRQGGPYNEQF

V gene: TRBV5-5
clone size: once
CDR3 protein: ASSLPPQGGSPLH

V gene: TRBV18
clone size: NA
CDR3 protein: ASSPPGAGGDTQY